These T cell receptor beta chains were read from a single sample in a study of T cell responses to AZD1222 COVID-19 vaccine. Profiling relied on immunoSEQ multiplex PCR, and the TCRdb table lists in-frame clones only, not all of them. The table has some 49,000 clones, about 87% seen once; the top ten hold 0.9% to 1.2%. The sequencing used peripheral blood, collected 28 days after the second AZD1222 dose. These receptors were collected from an adult who received the AZD1222 COVID-19 vaccine. The CDR3 runs from the conserved cysteine through the conserved F or W. A D gene is named only where the DNA matches it firmly.

NA	TRBV12-3/TRBV12-4	TRBJ2-1	CASSLRNEQFF	TGTGCCAGCAGTTTACGCAATGAGCAGTTCTTC
NA	TRBV24-1	TRBJ1-1	CATSDSAGAMNTEAFF	TGTGCCACCAGTGATTCCGCCGGGGCGATGAACACTGAAGCTTTCTTT
TRBD1	TRBV18	TRBJ1-1	CASSPVFTGVEAFF	TGTGCCAGCTCACCAGTTTTCACAGGGGTCGAAGCTTTCTTT
NA	TRBV27	TRBJ2-1	CASSLSSPSYNEQFF	TGTGCCAGCAGTTTATCGTCCCCCTCCTACAATGAGCAGTTCTTC
NA	TRBV4-1	TRBJ2-5	CASSQARVGLETQYF	TGCGCCAGCAGCCAAGCCCGGGTAGGACTAGAGACCCAGTACTTC
NA	TRBV12-3/TRBV12-4	TRBJ2-7	CASSLGYEQYF	TGTGCCAGCAGTTTGGGATACGAGCAGTACTTC
NA	TRBV4-2	TRBJ1-1	CASSQDRNRAILNTEAFF	TGTGCCAGCAGCCAAGATCGGAACAGGGCTATCCTGAACACTGAAGCTTTCTTT
TRBD1	TRBV4-1	TRBJ1-6	CASSLRATGGGDSPLHF	TGCGCCAGCAGCCTTCGGGCGACAGGGGGCGGTGATTCACCCCTCCACTTT
TRBD1	TRBV12-3/TRBV12-4	TRBJ1-5	CASSGQGNQPQHF	TGTGCCAGCAGCGGACAGGGGAATCAGCCCCAGCATTTT
NA	TRBV6-5	TRBJ1-5	CASSYWTVSNQPQHF	TGTGCCAGCAGTTACTGGACGGTTAGCAATCAGCCCCAGCATTTT
TRBD1	TRBV7-2	TRBJ2-7	CASSVAGTGAPYEQYF	TGTGCCAGCAGCGTAGCCGGGACAGGGGCCCCCTACGAGCAGTACTTC
NA	TRBV5-6	TRBJ2-1	CASSESWMAYNEQFF	TGTGCCAGCAGCGAATCGTGGATGGCTTACAATGAGCAGTTCTTC
TRBD1	TRBV6-5	TRBJ1-5	CASSSQGEQPQHF	TGTGCCAGCAGTTCCCAGGGGGAGCAGCCCCAGCATTTT
TRBD2	TRBV10-2	TRBJ2-5	CASSPSGPGAQYF	TGCGCCAGCAGTCCTAGCGGCCCGGGGGCCCAGTACTTC
TRBD2	TRBV19	TRBJ2-1	CASRRQLASTDNEQFF	TGTGCCAGTAGGCGACAACTAGCGTCAACGGACAATGAGCAGTTCTTC
NA	TRBV7-2	TRBJ1-5	CASSLEPGQSSNQPQHF	TGTGCCAGCAGCTTAGAACCGGGGCAGAGTAGCAATCAGCCCCAGCATTTT
NA	TRBV9	TRBJ2-2	CASSVEGLWGGRGELFF	TGTGCCAGCAGCGTCGAGGGGCTCTGGGGCGGGCGCGGGGAGCTGTTTTTT
TRBD2	TRBV19	TRBJ2-1	CASSGGGASGNEQFF	TGTGCCAGTAGTGGAGGGGGAGCTAGCGGGAATGAGCAGTTCTTC